The T cell receptor beta chain described here comes from a study of human T cells and chemical hapten exposure. Broader study findings: Relative to controls, expanded TCRs formed significantly more large CDR3 similarity clusters.

There are 16 residues in the CDR3. CDR1 and CDR2 from the germline V gene are KGHSY and FQNENV. V shed 0 bases and J shed 2 bases, with 13 bases lying between them. Time point described: pre-sensitization, week 0. Treatment indicated: therapeutic diphenylcyclopropenone sensitization with weekly scalp DPC. Unfractionated whole blood served as the source for total RNA extraction. This clonotype was picked up a small number of times. Antigen specificity is unknown. Authors' analysis steps: Between roughly 20,000 and 690,600 TCRs appeared in each sample, and the median stood at 95,638. In TCRdb, the RACE reads were re-called with MiXCR into one record per CDR3 protein. TCRdb's processing, not the authors' own work, is the source of the V and J calls. The sample has some 84,000 distinct CDR3 sequences, 8.5% seen once.

The TCR was taken from a man in his forties with alopecia areata. Some clones in this sample may be carry-over from other donors' samples. The chain is built from TRBV16 and TRBJ2-5; D is unclear. Sequencing was performed on whole blood, taken in connection with sensitization to the hapten diphenylcyclopropenone (DPC). CDR3 DNA: TGTGCCAGCAGCCAATCTCCTACTTTAACTCAAGAGACCCAGTACTTC. Amino acid sequence: CASSQSPTLTQETQYF.